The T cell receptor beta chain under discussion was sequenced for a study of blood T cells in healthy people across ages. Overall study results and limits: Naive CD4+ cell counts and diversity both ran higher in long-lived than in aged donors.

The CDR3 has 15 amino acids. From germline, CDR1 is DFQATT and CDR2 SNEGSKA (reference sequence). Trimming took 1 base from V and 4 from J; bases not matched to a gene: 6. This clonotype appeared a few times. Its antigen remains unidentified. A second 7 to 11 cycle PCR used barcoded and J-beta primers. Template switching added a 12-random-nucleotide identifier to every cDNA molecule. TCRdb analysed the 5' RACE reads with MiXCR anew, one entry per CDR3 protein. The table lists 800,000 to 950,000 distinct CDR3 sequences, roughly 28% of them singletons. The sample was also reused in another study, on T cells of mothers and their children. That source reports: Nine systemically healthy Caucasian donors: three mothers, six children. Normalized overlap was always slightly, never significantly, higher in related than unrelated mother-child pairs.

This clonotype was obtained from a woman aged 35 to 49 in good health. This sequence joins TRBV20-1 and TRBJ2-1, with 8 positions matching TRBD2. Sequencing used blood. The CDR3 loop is CSARAGLAGYNEQFF. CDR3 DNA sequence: TGCAGTGCTAGAGCAGGGCTAGCGGGTTACAATGAGCAGTTCTTC.